One and the same sample provided the 14 T cell receptor beta chains below, sequenced in a study of T cells in Graves' hyperthyroidism and ophthalmopathy. Researchers amplified the TCR beta CDR3 regions from RNA transcripts. HTBI primers drove first-round RT-PCR of the TCR CDR3. Using its own MiXCR run on the multiplex PCR reads, TCRdb lists one record per CDR3 protein. Of approximately 430,000 distinct CDR3 sequences listed, roughly 14% are singletons. Input material: blood. The receptors stem from a woman aged 18-29 years with Graves' hyperthyroidism.

This clonotype occurred a few times. In DNA form, the CDR3 reads TGTGCCAGCCCCCCCAGGGCTGTGGATGGCTACACCTTC. It is translated as CASPPRAVDGYTF. This sequence joins TRBV2 and TRBJ1-2; D may be TRBD1 (5 bases). Looked up from germline, CDR1 is SNHLY and CDR2 is FYNNEI. The CDR3 sequence is 13 residues long. The V gene lost 8 bases and the J gene lost 6 bases, with 16 bases spanning the gap.

This clonotype was recorded a few times. The chain uses TRBV6-5 and TRBJ2-1; TRBD2 matches 9 bases. This CDR3 is 19 amino acids long. Germline assignment: CDR1 MNHEY and CDR2 SVGAGI. Germline trimming cut 0 bases from V and 0 bases from J; bases unmatched to any gene: 9. This chain's CDR3 is CASSYSASGTRSSYNEQFF. CDR3 DNA: TGTGCCAGCAGTTACTCGGCTAGCGGGACCAGGAGCTCCTACAATGAGCAGTTCTTC.

Many counts were recorded for this clonotype. V usage is TRBV28 and J usage is TRBJ2-4, with D uncertain. The V end lost 6 bases, the J end lost 2 bases, and 11 bases lay between the germline ends. This CDR3 spans 14 amino acids. Per germline, CDR1 MDHEN and CDR2 SYDVKM. The CDR3 DNA reads as TGTGCCAGCAGGGGCGACGCAACCAAAAACATTCAGTACTTC. The encoded protein is CASRGDATKNIQYF.

CDR3 in amino acids: CASNIEVNTEAFF. The CDR3 DNA is TGTGCCAGTAATATTGAAGTGAACACTGAAGCTTTCTTT. The V gene is TRBV19, the J gene TRBJ1-1; D call uncertain. V lost 7 bases to trimming and J lost 0 bases, with 9 bases between them. CDR1 is LNHDA and CDR2 is SQIVND in the germline V gene (reference sequence). CDR3 length: 13 residues.

The table lists this clonotype with many counts. The chain carries TRBV20-1 and TRBJ2-7; 7 bases match TRBD2. Per the germline V gene, CDR1 is DFQATT and CDR2 is SNEGSKA (reference sequence). V dropped 0 bases and J dropped 5; count of bases not matched to a gene: 7. CDR3 size: 14 residues. CDR3 sequence: CSARDFAGDHEQYF. In DNA form, the CDR3 reads TGCAGTGCTAGAGATTTCGCGGGAGATCACGAGCAGTACTTC.

This clonotype was found many times. The chain is built from TRBV27 and TRBJ2-3, with TRBD1 identical over 10 bases. V was pared by 6 bases and J by 6 bases, with 12 bases of the junction left unmatched. The CDR3 runs 16 residues. Germline V gene sequence: CDR1 MNHEY, CDR2 SMNVEV (reference sequence). The chain's CDR3 is CASRPTGQGYADTQYF. CDR3 nucleotides: TGTGCCAGCAGACCTACGGGACAGGGGTATGCGGATACGCAGTATTTT.

Ten or more counts support this clonotype. V is TRBV2 and J is TRBJ2-3; D remains ambiguous. The CDR3 runs 13 residues. V lost 7 bases to trimming and J lost 2 bases, with 10 bases between them. In germline, CDR1 is SNHLY, CDR2 FYNNEI. The chain's CDR3 is CASMELDTDTQYF. The DNA for the CDR3 is TGTGCCAGCATGGAATTGGACACAGATACGCAGTATTTT.

The chain links TRBV27 to TRBJ2-7; D tentatively fits TRBD1 or TRBD2 (6 bases each). Germline V gene lookup returns CDR1 MNHEY and CDR2 SMNVEV (reference sequence). CDR3 length: 21 residues. Between the trimmed V and J ends, which lost 5 bases and 7 bases, there was a span of 39 bases. This chain's CDR3 is CASSHLRGLTSTRGIYNEQYF. The CDR3 nucleotides are TGTGCCAGCAGTCATTTACGCGGCCTTACTAGCACAAGGGGGATTTACAATGAGCAGTACTTC.

The CDR3 spells CASSVGSSGNTIYF. The DNA of the CDR3 is TGTGCCAGCAGCGTAGGCAGCTCTGGAAACACCATATATTTT. The chain carries TRBV9 and TRBJ1-3; D gene unclear. The CDR3 has 14 amino acids. Germline lookup yields CDR1 SGDLS and CDR2 YYNGEE. Trimming shortened V by 0 bases and J by 0 bases, and 4 bases separated the two germline ends. Complete variable domain (other parts from reference TRBV9 and TRBJ1-3): DSGVTQTPKHLITATGQRVTLRCSPRSGDLSVYWYQQSLDQGLQFLIQYYNGEERAKGNILERFSAQQFPDLHSELNLSSLELGDSALYFCASSVGSSGNTIYFGEGSWLTVV.

This clonotype has a handful of counts. The chain recombines TRBV7-2 with TRBJ1-1; D gene unclear. Per germline, CDR1 SGHTA and CDR2 FQGNSA. V lost 2 bases to trimming and J lost 2 bases, with 15 bases between them. This CDR3 spans 16 amino acids. Here the CDR3 reads CASSLLFGNLNTEAFF. CDR3 coding DNA: TGTGCCAGCAGCTTACTCTTCGGAAACCTAAACACTGAAGCTTTCTTT.

This clonotype has ten or more counts. The V and J genes are TRBV3-1 and TRBJ2-5; D is undetermined. Looked up from germline, CDR1 is LGHDT and CDR2 is YNNKEL (reference sequence). The CDR3 extends over 15 amino acids. V was shortened by 3 bases and J by 6 bases, with 17 bases between the two germline ends. CDR3 sequence (DNA): TGTGCCAGCAGCCATCGAGGTGATCCGTCTAAGACCCAGTACTTC. This gives the protein CASSHRGDPSKTQYF.

This clonotype was counted ten times or more. The CDR3 reads CASSQGNSGGEETQYF. In DNA form, the CDR3 reads TGCGCCAGCAGCCAAGGGAATTCGGGGGGCGAAGAGACCCAGTACTTC. J is TRBJ2-5 and V is TRBV4-1; possibly TRBD2 for D (7 bases). Trimming pared 1 base from V and 3 bases from J, leaving 15 bases between. Germline V gene data show CDR1 as MGHRA and CDR2 as YSYEKL. This CDR3 contains 16 residues.

V usage is TRBV4-2 and J usage is TRBJ1-4; TRBD1 agrees at 9 bases. J gave up 6 bases and V 1 base, and 24 bases lay outside the gene matches. Germline CDR1 LGHNA, CDR2 YNFKEQ. The CDR3 is made up of 22 amino acids. CDR3 amino acids: CASSQGSDLRGGNRDRDEKLFF. As DNA, the CDR3 is TGTGCCAGCAGCCAAGGTAGTGACCTGAGGGGAGGTAACCGGGACAGGGATGAAAAACTGTTTTTT.

This clonotype was seen many times. The chain employs TRBV20-1 and TRBJ1-4, with TRBD1 matching over 10 bases. After removal of 4 bases from V and 7 bases from J, the junction contained 6 bases not matched to a gene. CDR3 length equals 14 residues. The V gene's germline CDR1 is DFQATT and CDR2 SNEGSKA (reference sequence). The CDR3 nucleotides are TGCAGTGCTACTCCGGGGACAGGGGTTGAAAAACTGTTTTTT. This sequence encodes CSATPGTGVEKLFF.